Here is one TCR beta chain with its context. As originally analysed: Amplification from reference gene primers served as the basis for estimated nucleated cell counts. Repertoires were generated with immunoSEQ multiplex PCR, while TCRdb's copy carries only in-frame clones and drops some. V and J calls and clone size are those listed in that table; D and trimming were worked out from the DNA. Found here are under 350,000 clones, 90% of them singletons; the top ten hold roughly 2.6%. This sample stems from a study of blood T cell repertoires in COVID-19. Study context: T cells, B-cell-depleted T cells, or PBMCs provided the cDNA or gDNA that served as material.

Germline V gene lookup returns CDR1 SGHRS and CDR2 YFSETQ. The CDR3 is 15 residues long. Trimming left V 3 bases short and J 0 bases short, with 10 bases between. The chain carries TRBV5-1 and TRBJ2-1; no clear D gene. The source of this sequence is a man aged 60-69 years who had recovered from COVID-19. Sequencing input: PBMCs or T cells enriched from blood (not recorded which). The CDR3 DNA reads as TGCGCCAGCAGCTCCGGCGGAATCTCCTACAATGAGCAGTTCTTC. Its translation: CASSSGGISYNEQFF.